This T cell receptor beta chain was sequenced for a study of blood T cell repertoires in COVID-19 (dated by TCRdb to the early 2020s). With regard to the full study: Samples covering the acute and convalescent phases of COVID-19 were provided by collaborators in the United States, Italy and Spain. The prospective study material was composed of cDNA or gDNA derived from T cells, B-cell-depleted T cells, or PBMCs. Deeply sampled blood TCRbeta repertoires from subjects exposed to, actively infected with, or recovered from COVID-19 were included in the dataset. A freely available public database, intended as a resource for researchers studying the immune response to SARS-CoV-2, is where the repertoires were released. Samples came from the ongoing ImmuneRACE study (first 160 participants) plus 1,254 subjects from 6 global collaborators. Sample metadata almost always included a de-identified subject ID, COVID-19 status, age in years and sex. Where available, HLA class I and class II types were obtained from metadata supplied by the sample provider rather than from assay-based typing. Summary of the overall study and its limitations: Clinical and demographic metadata were provided uncurated, with the amount varying by source and participant.

About this clone: What antigen it recognizes has not been identified. No much larger clone exists at a distance of one base, and base qualities are not known.

TCRbeta CDR3 regions were amplified from genomic DNA using the immunoSEQ Assay, a bias-controlled multiplex PCR. The published analysis was carried out like this. The number of nucleated cells in each sample was estimated by amplification of reference gene primers within the assay. To quantify the absolute abundance of each unique TCRbeta CDR3 rearrangement, sequence reads were collapsed and filtered. Productive Simpson clonality was computed per sample as the square root of Simpson's diversity index over productive rearrangements. TCRdb re-hosts the immuneACCESS table, in-frame sequences only. Its copies lack some clones; in the studies checked, an unresolved V gene accounts for under half of them, and the cause for the rest is not known. V and J calls and clone size are as listed in that table; D and trimming were resolved from the DNA. The sample table shows approximately 340,000 clones, and roughly 90% are seen once. The biggest ten clones account for more than 7.5% of the sample.

Relative to germline, V is 2 bases shorter and J is 5 bases shorter, with 13 bases between their ends. Via the germline V gene, CDR1 is MNHEY and CDR2 SVGEGT. The CDR3, from cysteine to phenylalanine, totals 14 residues. Only CDR3 DNA is held: 42 bases, read in frame from base 1. At one collaborating source in Seattle, patients were enrolled during active infection and were followed longitudinally through the course of disease. Each collaborating institution followed its own protocols to collect whole blood in K2EDTA tubes. For TCRbeta analysis, collaborators shipped samples as frozen whole blood, isolated PBMCs, or DNA extracted from either of those sample types.

The chain links TRBV6-2 or TRBV6-3 with TRBJ2-7, with the D gene call left open. Sample: peripheral blood. The sequence derives from a man younger than 45 with COVID-19, enrolled during active disease. The CDR3 loop reads CASSYGAAPHEQYF. The bases read TGTGCCAGCAGTTACGGCGCGGCACCCCACGAGCAGTACTTC.